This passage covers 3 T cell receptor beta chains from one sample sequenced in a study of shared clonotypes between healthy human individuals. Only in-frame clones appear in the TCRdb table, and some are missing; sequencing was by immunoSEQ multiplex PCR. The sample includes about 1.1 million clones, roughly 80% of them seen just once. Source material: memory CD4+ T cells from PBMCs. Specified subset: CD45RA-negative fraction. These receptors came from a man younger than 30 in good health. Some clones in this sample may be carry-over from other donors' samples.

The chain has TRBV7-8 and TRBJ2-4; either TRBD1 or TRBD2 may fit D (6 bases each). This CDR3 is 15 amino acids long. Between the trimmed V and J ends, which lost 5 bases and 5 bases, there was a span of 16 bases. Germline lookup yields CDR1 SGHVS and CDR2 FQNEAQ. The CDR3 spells CASSRQGRGQNIQYF. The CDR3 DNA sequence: TGTGCCAGCAGCCGACAAGGACGGGGGCAAAACATTCAGTACTTC.

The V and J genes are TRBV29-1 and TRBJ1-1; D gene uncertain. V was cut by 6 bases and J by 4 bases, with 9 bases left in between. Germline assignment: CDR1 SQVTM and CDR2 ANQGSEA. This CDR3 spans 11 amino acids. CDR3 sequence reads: CSVSLSTEAFF. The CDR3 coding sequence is TGCAGCGTCTCACTTAGCACTGAAGCTTTCTTT.

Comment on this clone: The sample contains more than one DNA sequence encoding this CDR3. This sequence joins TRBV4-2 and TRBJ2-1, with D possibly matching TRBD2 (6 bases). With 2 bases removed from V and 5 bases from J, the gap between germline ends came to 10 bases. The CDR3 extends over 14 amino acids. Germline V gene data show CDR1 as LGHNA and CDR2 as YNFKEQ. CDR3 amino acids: CASSQRGLNNEQFF. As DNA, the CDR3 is TGTGCCAGCAGCCAACGGGGACTTAACAATGAGCAGTTCTTC.